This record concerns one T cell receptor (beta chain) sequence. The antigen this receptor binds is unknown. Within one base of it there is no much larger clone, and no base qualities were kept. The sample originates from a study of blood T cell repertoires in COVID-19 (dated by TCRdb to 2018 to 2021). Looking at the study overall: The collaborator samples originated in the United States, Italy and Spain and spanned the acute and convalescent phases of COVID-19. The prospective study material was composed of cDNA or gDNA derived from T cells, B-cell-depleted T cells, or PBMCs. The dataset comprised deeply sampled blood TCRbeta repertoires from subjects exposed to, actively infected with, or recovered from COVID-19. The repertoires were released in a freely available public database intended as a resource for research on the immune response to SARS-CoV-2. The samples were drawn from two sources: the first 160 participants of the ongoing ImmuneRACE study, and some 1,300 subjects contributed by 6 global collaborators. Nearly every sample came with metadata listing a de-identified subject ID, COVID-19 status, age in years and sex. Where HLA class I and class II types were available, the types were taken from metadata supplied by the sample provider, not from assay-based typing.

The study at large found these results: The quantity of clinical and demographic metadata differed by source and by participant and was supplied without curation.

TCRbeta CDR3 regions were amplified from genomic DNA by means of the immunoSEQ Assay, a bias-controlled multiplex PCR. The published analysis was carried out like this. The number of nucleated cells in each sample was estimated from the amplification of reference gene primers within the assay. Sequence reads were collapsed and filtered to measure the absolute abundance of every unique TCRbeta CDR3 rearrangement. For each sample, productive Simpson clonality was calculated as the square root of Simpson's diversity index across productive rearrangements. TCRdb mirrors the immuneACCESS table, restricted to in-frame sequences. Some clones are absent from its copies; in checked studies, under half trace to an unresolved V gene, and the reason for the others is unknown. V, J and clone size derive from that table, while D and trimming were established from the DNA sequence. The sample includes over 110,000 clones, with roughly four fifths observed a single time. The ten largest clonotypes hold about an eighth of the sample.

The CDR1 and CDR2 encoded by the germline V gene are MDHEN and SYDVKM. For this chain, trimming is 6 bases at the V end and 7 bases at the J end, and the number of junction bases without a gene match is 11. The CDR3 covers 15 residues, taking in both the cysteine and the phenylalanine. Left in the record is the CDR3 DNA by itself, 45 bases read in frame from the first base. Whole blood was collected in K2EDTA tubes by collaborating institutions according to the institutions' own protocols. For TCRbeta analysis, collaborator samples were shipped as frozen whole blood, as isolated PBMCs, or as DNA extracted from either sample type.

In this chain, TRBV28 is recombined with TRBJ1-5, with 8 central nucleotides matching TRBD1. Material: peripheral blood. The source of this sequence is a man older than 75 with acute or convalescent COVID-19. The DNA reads TGTGCCAGCAGCCTCCCGCAGGGGGCAAGGCAGCCCCAGCATTTT. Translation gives CASSLPQGARQPQHF.